What follows are 25 T cell receptor beta chains derived from one specimen sequenced in a study of T cells after yellow fever vaccination. TCRdb processed the 5' RACE reads anew with MiXCR; each CDR3 protein has one entry. The table shows just under 600,000 distinct CDR3 sequences, with roughly 14% occurring only once. The input for sequencing was PBMCs, taken on the day of the yellow fever booster vaccination. These receptors were obtained from a young man who received the YFV17D yellow fever vaccine.

This clonotype appeared a few times. The J gene is TRBJ2-3, the V gene TRBV7-9; perhaps TRBD1 as D (5 bases). V gave up 5 bases and J gave up 8 bases, with 20 bases separating them. This CDR3 has 15 amino acids. Germline CDR1 reads SEHNR; CDR2 reads FQNEAQ (reference sequence). In DNA form, the CDR3 reads TGTGCCAGCAGCCCTCCCCAAGGGGCTAGGGGTACGCAGTATTTT. Translating it yields CASSPPQGARGTQYF.

This rearrangement joins TRBV20-1 to TRBJ2-1; the D is unclear. Trimming left V 1 base short and J 5 bases short, with 15 bases between. Per the germline V gene, CDR1 is DFQATT and CDR2 is SNEGSKA (reference sequence). The CDR3 contains 15 residues. As DNA, the CDR3 is TGCAGTGCTAGAGTCGGCAATTCAGGCCACAATGAGCAGTTCTTC. Amino acids: CSARVGNSGHNEQFF.

This clonotype has a handful of counts. The rearrangement joins TRBV27 to TRBJ2-2; maybe TRBD2 (6 bases). Germline assignment: CDR1 MNHEY and CDR2 SMNVEV (reference sequence). V gave up 4 bases and J gave up 0 bases, with 9 bases separating them. This CDR3 comprises 15 residues. The CDR3: CASSSRGANTGELFF. CDR3 bases: TGTGCCAGCAGTTCGCGGGGAGCGAACACCGGGGAGCTGTTTTTT.

This clonotype was seen a handful of times. The CDR3, as DNA: TGTGCCAGCATGCGGGCGGGAGGGAGCGATACGCAGTATTTT. Translated: CASMRAGGSDTQYF. V and J are TRBV7-2 and TRBJ2-3, with TRBD2 matching 9 bases. V was clipped by 7 bases and J by 6 bases; unmatched bases: 8. CDR1 and CDR2 (germline): SGHTA, FQGNSA. The CDR3 is made up of 14 amino acids.

The chain carries TRBV4-3 and TRBJ2-6; 8 positions agree with TRBD1. Germline V CDR1 and CDR2: LGHNA, YSLEER. V was pared by 5 bases and J by 0 bases, with 3 bases of the junction left unmatched. The CDR3 totals 16 residues. The CDR3 DNA reads TGCGCCAGCAGCACAGGGGGGAGCTCTGGGGCCAACGTCCTGACTTTC. Protein: CASSTGGSSGANVLTF.

This clonotype occurred a few times. This chain's CDR3 is CASSAIEDTQYF. The CDR3 DNA sequence: TGTGCCAGCAGTGCAATAGAGGATACGCAGTATTTT. The chain recombines TRBV2 with TRBJ2-3; D gene unclear. Deletions cut 4 bases from V and 6 bases from J, with 8 bases between. Germline CDR1 SNHLY, CDR2 FYNNEI. This CDR3 has 12 residues.

This clonotype was counted only a few times. The rearrangement joins TRBV12-3 or TRBV12-4 to TRBJ2-1, with 7 bases that match TRBD2. Trimming at V came to 5 bases and at J to 13 bases, leaving 8 bases not matched to a gene. The CDR3 runs 12 residues. The CDR3 spells CASSRLALRQFF. The CDR3 DNA sequence: TGTGCCAGCAGTCGACTAGCCCTACGTCAGTTCTTC.

The chain is built from TRBV7-9 and TRBJ2-1; maybe TRBD1 (5 bases). Germline values: CDR1 SEHNR, CDR2 FQNEAQ (reference sequence). The germline V and J ends were trimmed by 1 base and 0 bases, with 10 bases remaining between them. This CDR3 is built from 16 residues. The CDR3 spells CASSLVGQVSYNEQFF. For the CDR3, the DNA is TGTGCCAGCAGCTTAGTGGGGCAGGTCTCCTACAATGAGCAGTTCTTC. Together with reference TRBV7-9 and TRBJ2-1, the CDR3 gives the full variable domain: DTGVSQNPRHKITKRGQNVTFRCDPISEHNRLYWYRQTLGQGPEFLTYFQNEAQLEKSRLLSDRFSAERPKGSFSTLEIQRTEQGDSAMYLCASSLVGQVSYNEQFFGPGTRLTVL.

The J gene is TRBJ2-7, the V gene TRBV11-2, with TRBD2 as a possible D gene (5 bases). Germline loops: CDR1 SGHAT, CDR2 FQNNGV. The CDR3 runs to 15 residues. V lost 1 base and J lost 5, with 15 bases in between. The CDR3 spells CASSLGNVGGHEQYF. The DNA for the CDR3 is TGTGCCAGCAGCTTAGGAAACGTGGGCGGGCACGAGCAGTACTTC.

This clonotype has a handful of counts. The J gene is TRBJ2-2, the V gene TRBV5-1, with no clear D. The germline CDR1 and CDR2 sequences are SGHRS and YFSETQ. V was clipped by 0 bases and J by 2 bases, with 11 bases between them. This CDR3 comprises 16 residues. CDR3 nucleotides: TGCGCCAGCAGCTTGGGGGTCCCGACCAACACCGGGGAGCTGTTTTTT. Its translation is CASSLGVPTNTGELFF.

V is TRBV11-2 and J is TRBJ1-1; D is unresolved. The CDR3 totals 12 residues. Deletions cut 5 bases from V and 10 bases from J, with 14 bases between. Germline CDR1 SGHAT, CDR2 FQNNGV. CDR3 DNA: TGTGCCAGCAGCATCCGGGCTCGCCCAGCTTTCTTT. As protein: CASSIRARPAFF.

This clonotype has only a few counts. The chain joins TRBV30 to TRBJ2-4; 11 bases are a match to TRBD2. V lost 1 base, J lost 1 base, and 6 bases stayed unmatched. The CDR3 contains 17 residues. Per the germline V gene, CDR1 is GTSNPN and CDR2 is SVGIG (reference sequence). CDR3 residues: CAWSGLAGMRAKNIQYF. In nucleotides, the CDR3 is TGTGCCTGGAGTGGACTAGCGGGAATGAGGGCCAAAAACATTCAGTACTTC.

V usage is TRBV4-3 and J usage is TRBJ2-3; no definite D call. V was shortened by 0 bases and J by 2 bases, with 3 bases between the two germline ends. There are 13 residues in the CDR3. Germline-derived CDR1 and CDR2 are LGHNA and YSLEER. CDR3 sequence reads: CASSQEFTDTQYF. The DNA of the CDR3 is TGCGCCAGCAGCCAAGAGTTCACAGATACGCAGTATTTT.

This clonotype has more than one count but fewer than ten. The CDR3 sequence: CASSLARERWNEQFF. Written as DNA, the CDR3 is TGTGCCAGCAGCTTGGCGCGGGAGCGGTGGAATGAGCAGTTCTTC. This chain joins TRBV5-5 and TRBJ2-1, with TRBD2 identical over 7 bases. The CDR3 is 15 residues long. The V gene's germline CDR1 is SGHKS and CDR2 YYEKEE (reference sequence). The junction had 7 bases not matched to a gene; V was cut back by 0 bases and J by 7 bases.

This clonotype has just a few counts. This chain links TRBV20-1 with TRBJ2-3; D call uncertain. The CDR3 is 12 residues long. The V and J ends lost 6 bases and 3 bases respectively, with 10 bases between them. Per the germline V gene, CDR1 is DFQATT and CDR2 is SNEGSKA (reference sequence). Written as DNA, the CDR3 is TGCAGTGCGAAACTGTGGACAGATACGCAGTATTTT. Protein sequence: CSAKLWTDTQYF.

This clonotype occurred many times. A read error is possible here, since a much larger clone lies one base away. The CDR3: CASSFGGEQFF. CDR3 bases: TGTGCCAGCAGTTTTGGCGGTGAGCAGTTCTTC. The rearrangement links TRBV12-3 or TRBV12-4 to TRBJ2-1; D is uncertain. Trimming left V 3 bases short and J 9 bases short, with 6 bases between. The CDR3 contains 11 residues.

Regarding this clonotype: A much larger clonotype is one base distant, so this may be a read error. This chain links TRBV7-2 with TRBJ2-5; D not resolved. V lost 1 base and J lost 3, with 9 bases in between. The CDR3 spans 14 residues. The germline CDR1 and CDR2 sequences are SGHTA and FQGNSA. The CDR3 loop is CASSLGVTKETQYF. DNA for the CDR3: TGTGCCAGCAGCTTAGGGGTGACCAAAGAGACCCAGTACTTC.

Concerning this clonotype itself: One end of the junction varies from germline; a read error may be responsible. The chain links TRBV7-2 to TRBJ2-2; 11 bases fit TRBD2. CDR1 is SGHTA and CDR2 is FQGNSA in the germline V gene. This CDR3 contains 15 residues. CDR3 region: CASTLAGGSTGELFF. The CDR3 DNA reads TGTGCCAGCACCTTAGCGGGAGGGAGCACCGGGGAGCTGTTTTTT.

This clonotype was detected a few times. This chain joins TRBV27 and TRBJ2-7; 7 nucleotides line up with TRBD2. Germline V gene data show CDR1 as MNHEY and CDR2 as SMNVEV (reference sequence). V lost 6 bases, J lost 7 bases, and 9 bases stayed unmatched. The CDR3 extends over 13 amino acids. CDR3 residues: CASRGLTGGEQYF. The CDR3 DNA follows: TGTGCCAGCAGGGGACTCACGGGAGGTGAGCAGTACTTC.

This clonotype was recorded at least ten times. The chain joins TRBV6-2 or TRBV6-3 to TRBJ2-7; 8 nucleotides align to TRBD1. Germline V gene lookup returns CDR1 MNHEY and CDR2 SVGEGT. The CDR3 has 14 amino acids. V lost 5 bases, J lost 0 bases, and 3 bases stayed unmatched. The CDR3 reads CASSLTGASYEQYF. The CDR3 region has the DNA TGTGCCAGCAGTCTGACAGGGGCCTCCTACGAGCAGTACTTC.

This clonotype has just a few counts. This rearrangement joins TRBV15 to TRBJ2-6, with D possibly being TRBD2 (5 bases). Per germline, CDR1 LNHNV and CDR2 YYDKDF (reference sequence). The ends were cut back, 0 bases at V and 2 bases at J, with 8 bases in the middle. This CDR3 spans 16 amino acids. CDR3: CATSRERGPGANVLTF. The CDR3 bases are TGTGCCACCAGCAGAGAACGGGGTCCTGGGGCCAACGTCCTGACTTTC.

The rearrangement joins TRBV30 to TRBJ1-1; no reliable D call. Trimming took off 0 bases at V and 1 base at J, with 6 bases between the two ends. CDR3 length: 13 residues. CDR1 is GTSNPN and CDR2 is SVGIG in the germline V gene (reference sequence). The CDR3 DNA reads TGTGCCTGGAGTGTTCGGGGGAACACTGAAGCTTTCTTT. It yields the protein CAWSVRGNTEAFF.

Ten or more counts support this clonotype. The junction departs from the called germline gene at one end, perhaps through a read error. The chain combines TRBV4-3 with TRBJ2-3; 10 nucleotides align to TRBD2. This CDR3 has 15 residues. The germline V gene has CDR1 LGHNA and CDR2 YSLEER. The CDR3 here is CASSQLAGSTDTQYF. In nucleotides, the CDR3 is TGTGCCAGCAGCCAACTAGCGGGAAGCACAGATACGCAGTATTTT.

This clonotype has a handful of counts. The chain combines TRBV7-3 with TRBJ2-3; no clear D gene. Germline V CDR1 and CDR2: SGHTA, FQGTGA. V was trimmed by 5 bases and J by 3 bases, leaving 15 bases between them. There are 15 residues in the CDR3. CDR3 sequence (DNA): TGTGCCAGCAGCCCAAACCCGATGGGGACAGATACGCAGTATTTT. As protein: CASSPNPMGTDTQYF. The variable domain in full, with the rest retrieved from reference TRBV7-3 and TRBJ2-3, is GAGVSQTPSNKVTEKGKYVELRCDPISGHTALYWYRQSLGQGPEFLIYFQGTGAADDSGLPNDRFFAVRPEGSVSTLKIQRTERGDSAVYLCASSPNPMGTDTQYFGPGTRLTVL.

The chain employs TRBV24-1 and TRBJ2-3, with D unclear. The V gene lost 4 bases and the J gene lost 7 bases, with 17 bases spanning the gap. Germline lookup yields CDR1 KGHDR and CDR2 SFDVKD. CDR3 length equals 15 residues. In nucleotides, the CDR3 is TGTGCCACCAGTGACCCCTCTCTACATGGGAATACGCAGTATTTT. It translates to CATSDPSLHGNTQYF.